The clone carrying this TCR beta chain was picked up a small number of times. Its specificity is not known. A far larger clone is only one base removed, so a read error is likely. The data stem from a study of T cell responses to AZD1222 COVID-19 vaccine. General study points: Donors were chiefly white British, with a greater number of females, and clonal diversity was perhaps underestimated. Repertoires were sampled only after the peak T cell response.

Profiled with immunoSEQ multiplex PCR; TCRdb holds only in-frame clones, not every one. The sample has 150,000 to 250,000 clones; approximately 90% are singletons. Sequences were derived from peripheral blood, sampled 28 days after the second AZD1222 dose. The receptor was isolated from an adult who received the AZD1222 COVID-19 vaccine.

The CDR3 sequence: CASSLGPTDTQYF. CDR3 DNA: TGTGCCAGCAGCTTAGGCCCCACAGATACGCAGTATTTT. This chain uses TRBV7-3 with TRBJ2-3; D is ambiguous. Trimming took off 2 bases at V and 2 bases at J, with 5 bases between the two ends. This CDR3 region has 13 residues. Germline-derived CDR1 and CDR2 are SGHTA and FQGTGA.